One and the same sample provided the 17 T cell receptor beta chains below, sequenced in a study of T-cell memory formation after mild COVID-19. TCRdb re-called the 5' RACE reads through MiXCR, storing one row per CDR3 protein. Of 50,000 to 60,000 distinct CDR3 sequences in the sample, about a quarter are singletons; the top ten hold approximately 43%. Sequencing input: PBMCs or a T cell subset sorted from them (not recorded which). Source of these receptors: a young man who had mild COVID-19 (a few samples of this study predate the infection). Cell type and time point are not known.

V is TRBV7-9 and J is TRBJ2-7; maybe TRBD1 (6 bases). The germline V gene has CDR1 SEHNR and CDR2 FQNEAQ (reference sequence). This CDR3 is built from 13 residues. V was pared by 5 bases and J by 4 bases, with 12 bases between. The DNA for the CDR3 is TGTGCCAGCAGCCGTACCGGACAGTACGAGCAGTACGTC. Its translation: CASSRTGQYEQYV.

This clonotype was found a few times. The chain employs TRBV5-1 and TRBJ2-1; possibly TRBD2 for D (6 bases). Germline V lookup: CDR1 SGHRS, CDR2 YFSETQ. The CDR3 has 15 residues. V lost 7 bases and J lost 7, with 21 bases in between. The CDR3 sequence is CASLSGEFSDNEQFF. The CDR3 nucleotides are TGCGCCAGCCTATCGGGGGAGTTCAGCGATAATGAGCAGTTCTTC.

The chain links TRBV4-1 to TRBJ2-7; TRBD2 is a possible D gene (6 bases). Germline CDR1 MGHRA, CDR2 YSYEKL. The CDR3 spans 17 residues. Trimming removed 1 base at V and 3 bases at J, with 19 bases between. The CDR3 DNA reads TGCGCCAGCAGCCAAGCCGCTTGGGGCGGGGCCGGCTACGAGCAGTACTTC. It codes for CASSQAAWGGAGYEQYF.

A word on this clonotype: Germline and junction disagree at one end, which may indicate a read error. The chain combines TRBV7-7 with TRBJ2-5; 10 bases line up with TRBD1. Germline V gives CDR1 SSHAT, CDR2 FNYEAQ (reference sequence). The CDR3 has 15 amino acids. CDR3 DNA: TGTGCTAGCAGCAGCAGACAGGGGGCGAGGGAGACCCAGTACTTC. This encodes CASSSRQGARETQYF.

The chain uses TRBV3-1 and TRBJ2-6, with D unresolved. The CDR3 loop spans 16 amino acids. CDR1 and CDR2 (germline): LGHDT, YNNKEL (reference sequence). The V and J ends lost 3 bases and 5 bases respectively, with 14 bases between them. Written as DNA, the CDR3 is TGTGCCAGCAGCCATGCCGAAGGGATCCGGGCCAACGTCCTGACTTTC. Residues: CASSHAEGIRANVLTF.

The CDR3, as DNA: TGTGCCTCCTTCCGACTGACAGGACTCCATAAGACCCAGTACTTC. Its translation: CASFRLTGLHKTQYF. The chain recombines TRBV7-2 with TRBJ2-5; perhaps TRBD1 as D (6 bases). CDR1 and CDR2 (germline): SGHTA, FQGNSA. V lost 11 bases and J 6 bases, leaving 25 bases between the germline ends. This CDR3 has 15 residues. The full variable domain, with the rest looked up from reference TRBV7-2 and TRBJ2-5, is GAGVSQSPSNKVTEKGKDVELRCDPISGHTALYWYRQSLGQGLEFLIYFQGNSAPDKSGLPSDRFSAERTGGSVSTLTIQRTQQEDSAVYLCASFRLTGLHKTQYFGPGTRLLVL.

V and J are TRBV4-1 and TRBJ1-1, with no clear D. V lost 1 base, J lost 1 base, and 10 bases lay in between. CDR3 size: 15 residues. CDR1 and CDR2 from the germline V gene are MGHRA and YSYEKL. CDR3 coding DNA: TGCGCCAGCAGCCAAGTCGGGCGGGGGAACACTGAAGCTTTCTTT. Amino acids: CASSQVGRGNTEAFF.

The J gene is TRBJ2-3, the V gene TRBV6-2 or TRBV6-3; D is unclear. Trimming pared 8 bases from V and 3 bases from J, leaving 12 bases between. This CDR3 spans 13 amino acids. Per the germline V gene, CDR1 is MNHEY and CDR2 is SVGEGT. CDR3 sequence: CASAQTDTDTQYF. The CDR3, as DNA: TGTGCCAGCGCCCAGACTGATACAGATACGCAGTATTTT.

The V gene is TRBV5-1, the J gene TRBJ2-1; tentatively, D is TRBD1 (6 bases). The CDR3 has 15 residues. CDR1 is SGHRS, CDR2 YFSETQ, per germline. The V end was cut by 1 base, the J end by 5 bases, with 13 bases between. CDR3 sequence (DNA): TGCGCCAGCAGCTTGTCAGGGGAGAGGGACAATGAGCAGTTCTTC. It encodes CASSLSGERDNEQFF.

About this clonotype itself: The final CDR3 position lacks the conserved phenylalanine or tryptophan, pointing to a likely read error. V is TRBV19 and J is TRBJ2-1, with no clear D. V lost 5 bases, J lost 5 bases, and 10 bases lay in between. The CDR3 has 13 amino acids. CDR1 and CDR2 from the germline V gene are LNHDA and SQIVND (reference sequence). The DNA of the CDR3 is TGTGCCAGTAGTCCACCCTGGAACAATGAGCAGTTCTTA. Its translation: CASSPPWNNEQFL.

The sample holds a few counts of this clonotype. The J gene is TRBJ2-1, the V gene TRBV12-3 or TRBV12-4; D possibly corresponds to TRBD2 (5 bases). The ends were cut back, 5 bases at V and 13 bases at J, with 18 bases in the middle. The CDR3 sequence is 13 residues long. CDR3 DNA: TGTGCCAGCAGTCACTCTCGGACTGACAATCAGTTCTTC. It translates to CASSHSRTDNQFF.

In its sample, this clonotype was seen a few times. This chain uses TRBV20-1 with TRBJ2-3; D is perhaps TRBD2 (5 bases). Trimming shortened V by 4 bases and J by 1 base, and 12 bases separated the two germline ends. This CDR3 contains 14 residues. CDR1 is DFQATT, CDR2 SNEGSKA, per germline (reference sequence). CDR3 amino acids: CSATGVGGTDTQYF. CDR3 DNA: TGCAGTGCTACTGGCGTCGGGGGCACAGATACGCAGTATTTT.

This clonotype has a handful of counts. The chain links TRBV5-1 to TRBJ2-3; D might be TRBD2 (5 bases). Trimming took off 4 bases at V and 2 bases at J, with 14 bases between the two ends. CDR1 is SGHRS, CDR2 YFSETQ, per germline. CDR3 length: 15 amino acids. The CDR3 coding sequence is TGCGCCAGCAGCCCGCGCCGGGGAAACACAGATACGCAGTATTTT. It yields the protein CASSPRRGNTDTQYF.

This clonotype was observed a few times. J is TRBJ2-7 and V is TRBV29-1; TRBD1 matches at 10 bases. Germline V gives CDR1 SQVTM, CDR2 ANQGSEA. With V trimmed by 6 bases and J by 4 bases, 6 bases remained unmatched. The CDR3 is 13 amino acids. The CDR3 here is CSVGTGDTYEQYF. The CDR3 coding sequence is TGCAGCGTGGGGACAGGGGATACATACGAGCAGTACTTC.

A few counts support this clonotype. The rearrangement uses TRBV7-8 and TRBJ2-7, with D tentatively TRBD2 (6 bases). The germline CDR1 and CDR2 sequences are SGHVS and FQNEAQ. Trimming took off 2 bases at V and 0 bases at J, with 20 bases between the two ends. The CDR3 length is 18 residues. CDR3 nucleotide sequence: TGTGCCAGCAGCTTACCTCGCTTCGGCGGGACGGACTCCTACGAGCAGTACTTC. Amino acid sequence: CASSLPRFGGTDSYEQYF. Full variable domain (remainder filled in from reference TRBV7-8 and TRBJ2-7): GAGVSQSPRYKVAKRGQDVALRCDPISGHVSLFWYQQALGQGPEFLTYFQNEAQLDKSGLPSDRFFAERPEGSVSTLKIQRTQQEDSAVYLCASSLPRFGGTDSYEQYFGPGTRLTVT.

The chain carries TRBV9 and TRBJ1-1; D is uncertain. From germline, CDR1 is SGDLS and CDR2 YYNGEE. This CDR3 spans 16 amino acids. V gave up 2 bases and J gave up 5 bases, with 19 bases separating them. The DNA for the CDR3 is TGTGCCAGCAGCGTCTGGGATAGGGTATTGAGGACTGAAGCTTTCTTT. Translated, it gives CASSVWDRVLRTEAFF. Together with reference TRBV9 and TRBJ1-1, the CDR3 gives the full variable domain: DSGVTQTPKHLITATGQRVTLRCSPRSGDLSVYWYQQSLDQGLQFLIQYYNGEERAKGNILERFSAQQFPDLHSELNLSSLELGDSALYFCASSVWDRVLRTEAFFGQGTRLTVV.

This clonotype has only a few counts. CDR3 bases: TGCAGCGTTATCGACAGGTTGTCCAGCAATGAGCAGTTCTTC. Its translation is CSVIDRLSSNEQFF. The J gene is TRBJ2-1, the V gene TRBV29-1; D may be TRBD1 (6 bases). The CDR3 extends over 14 amino acids. Trimming left V 5 bases short and J 6 bases short, with 17 bases between. Germline V gene lookup returns CDR1 SQVTM and CDR2 ANQGSEA.